This entry concerns a single TCR beta chain. CDR3 size: 14 residues. V lost 0 bases and J 10 bases, leaving 15 bases between the germline ends. Germline V lookup: CDR1 MRHNA, CDR2 SNTAGT. The source of the sample is a study of blood T cell repertoires in COVID-19. Overall study: The samples span acute and convalescent COVID-19 from the United States, Italy and Spain. Sample material is recorded as cDNA or gDNA derived from T cells, B-cell-depleted T cells, or PBMCs.

As handled by the study authors: How many nucleated cells were present was estimated from reference gene primer amplification. Sequenced by immunoSEQ multiplex PCR; TCRdb stores in-frame clones only, minus some. Clone size and the V and J calls come from that table; the DNA yielded D and trimming. The sample holds some 100,000 clones, over 80% seen once. The sequence derives from a woman in her sixties with acute or convalescent COVID-19. This chain links TRBV6-4 with TRBJ1-2; TRBD1 might be the D (5 bases). Sequencing input: peripheral blood. The CDR3: CASSDSQGLGFYTF. CDR3 nucleotides: TGTGCCAGCAGTGACTCTCAGGGTCTTGGGTTCTACACCTTC.